Shown below are 31 T cell receptor beta chains from a single sample sequenced in a study of regulatory T cells in long-lasting Graves disease. In building TCR beta libraries, iRepertoire HTBI primers were used together with Arm-PCR of CDR3 regions. TCRdb passed the multiplex PCR reads through MiXCR, listing each CDR3 protein once. The sample yields roughly 500,000 distinct CDR3 sequences, 20% to 25% seen once. This sample's time point: persistent/refractory GD, antithyroid drugs over 5 years with positive TRAb. PBMCs provided the RNA from which the TCR library was made. The sample consisted of peripheral blood mononuclear cells (PBMCs), taken when the disease was refractory, from a patient treated with antithyroid drugs. These receptors all come from a female donor with Graves disease.

The chain carries TRBV28 and TRBJ2-1; maybe TRBD2 (5 bases). Germline values: CDR1 MDHEN, CDR2 SYDVKM. V lost 6 bases to trimming and J lost 6 bases, with 15 bases between them. The CDR3 runs to 14 residues. This CDR3 reads CASSHPVAGNEQFF. The CDR3 nucleotides read TGTGCCAGCAGCCATCCCGTGGCGGGCAATGAGCAGTTCTTC.

This chain joins TRBV7-9 and TRBJ1-5; D remains unclear. Germline CDR1 is SEHNR and CDR2 is FQNEAQ (reference sequence). V lost 5 bases, J lost 4 bases, and 9 bases lay in between. The CDR3 covers 13 residues. As DNA, the CDR3 is TGTGCCAGCAGCCCGGATACAAATCAGCCCCAGCATTTT. This codes for CASSPDTNQPQHF.

This chain links TRBV28 with TRBJ2-7, with TRBD1 as a possible D gene (5 bases). CDR1 is MDHEN and CDR2 is SYDVKM in the germline V gene. The CDR3 has 13 amino acids. The V end lost 8 bases, the J end lost 6 bases, and 17 bases lay between the germline ends. The CDR3 nucleotides are TGTGCCAGCGAGGACACCCGCGGCAGCGAGCAGTACTTC. Its protein product is CASEDTRGSEQYF.

V usage is TRBV6-2 or TRBV6-3 and J usage is TRBJ1-4; D possibly corresponds to TRBD1 (5 bases). V shed 2 bases and J shed 7 bases, with 14 bases lying between them. The germline V gene encodes CDR1 MNHEY and CDR2 SVGEGT. The CDR3 length is 15 residues. CDR3 DNA sequence: TGTGCCAGCAGTTACATGGGGAGTGGGGGTGAAAAACTGTTTTTT. It codes for CASSYMGSGGEKLFF.

Worth noting for this clonotype: A much larger clonotype is one base distant, so this may be a read error. The rearrangement uses TRBV28 and TRBJ1-1; D gene unclear. The CDR3 is 15 amino acids. Deletions cut 5 bases from V and 0 bases from J, with 13 bases between. In germline, CDR1 is MDHEN, CDR2 SYDVKM. DNA of the CDR3: TGTGCCAGCAGTCGGTCCAGTGACATGAACACTGAAGCTTTCTTT. Translated, it gives CASSRSSDMNTEAFF.

This clonotype was observed at least ten times. The chain uses TRBV29-1 and TRBJ1-4, with 7 bases lining up with TRBD1. CDR1 and CDR2 from the germline V gene are SQVTM and ANQGSEA. Trimming removed 0 bases from V and 8 bases from J; junction bases left unmatched: 6. The CDR3 contains 14 residues. The CDR3 loop reads CSVEDRQGGEKLFF. The CDR3, as DNA: TGCAGCGTTGAAGATCGACAGGGAGGCGAAAAACTGTTTTTT.

Comment on this clonotype: This may be a read error: a much more frequent sequence differs by one nucleotide. The chain uses TRBV28 and TRBJ1-2; 9 bases line up with TRBD1. There are 13 residues in the CDR3. J gave up 6 bases and V 6 bases, and 5 bases lay outside the gene matches. The germline V gene encodes CDR1 MDHEN and CDR2 SYDVKM. The CDR3 DNA follows: TGTGCCAGCAGCACCGGGACAGGGCATGGCTACACCTTC. Its protein product is CASSTGTGHGYTF.

In this sample, this clonotype turned up many times. The genes are TRBV6-1 and TRBJ2-7, with TRBD1 matching 9 bases. The germline CDR1 and CDR2 sequences are MNHNS and SASEGT. CDR3 length: 15 residues. V gave up 4 bases and J gave up 5 bases; unmatched junction bases: 9. In DNA, the CDR3 is TGTGCCAGCAGTGCCTCGGGACAGGGTTTAAACGAGCAGTACTTC. Translated, it gives CASSASGQGLNEQYF.

This clonotype has a count of ten or more. V usage is TRBV15 and J usage is TRBJ2-5; the D gene is possibly TRBD2 (7 bases). This CDR3 is built from 15 residues. Trimming removed 3 bases at V and 4 bases at J, with 15 bases between. The germline CDR1 and CDR2 sequences are LNHNV and YYDKDF (reference sequence). Here the CDR3 reads CATSRTQGRAETQYF. CDR3 nucleotide sequence: TGTGCCACCAGCAGGACCCAGGGGAGGGCAGAGACCCAGTACTTC.

The chain recombines TRBV30 with TRBJ1-5; TRBD1 aligns across 9 bases. Trimming at V came to 1 base and at J to 2 bases, leaving 6 bases not matched to a gene. The V gene's germline CDR1 is GTSNPN and CDR2 SVGIG (reference sequence). The CDR3 is made up of 16 amino acids. The CDR3 loop reads CAWSANRGQGNQPQHF. As DNA, the CDR3 is TGTGCCTGGAGTGCTAACAGGGGGCAGGGCAATCAGCCCCAGCATTTT.

This clonotype occurred many times. The chain uses TRBV12-3 or TRBV12-4 and TRBJ2-5; TRBD1 matches at 8 bases. The junction had 4 bases not matched to a gene; V was cut back by 5 bases and J by 5 bases. CDR3 length equals 13 residues. Here the CDR3 DNA reads TGTGCCAGCAGTGTCACAGGGGGGGAGACCCAGTACTTC. The encoded protein is CASSVTGGETQYF.

The genes are TRBV20-1 and TRBJ1-3; no firm D call. CDR3 length: 18 residues. V shed 7 bases and J shed 3 bases, with 28 bases lying between them. Germline values: CDR1 DFQATT, CDR2 SNEGSKA (reference sequence). The chain's CDR3 is CSVKKLGLSLGYGNTIYF. CDR3 nucleotide sequence: TGCAGTGTTAAAAAACTGGGCCTTTCTCTTGGCTATGGAAACACCATATATTTT.

The rearrangement links TRBV12-3 or TRBV12-4 to TRBJ2-5, with D perhaps matching TRBD2 (7 bases). The length of the CDR3 is 15 residues. V lost 8 bases to trimming and J lost 5 bases, with 21 bases between them. CDR3 DNA sequence: TGTGCCAGCTCAATTAGGCGGGGGCAGGAGGAGACCCAGTACTTC. This sequence encodes CASSIRRGQEETQYF.

The rearrangement links TRBV2 to TRBJ2-3; 8 bases map to TRBD1. Germline values: CDR1 SNHLY, CDR2 FYNNEI. Losses at the gene ends were 8 bases for V and 4 bases for J; bases not matched to a gene: 2. The length of the CDR3 is 12 residues. The DNA for the CDR3 is TGTGCCAGCCCGGACAGGGCAGATACGCAGTATTTT. Translated: CASPDRADTQYF.

In its sample, this clonotype was seen many times. The V call is TRBV12-3 or TRBV12-4, the J call TRBJ2-1; D is unresolved. This CDR3 is built from 13 residues. Trimming pared 4 bases from V and 4 bases from J, leaving 8 bases between. CDR3 bases: TGTGCCAGCAGTTCGCAAGGGTACAATGAGCAGTTCTTC. The encoded protein is CASSSQGYNEQFF.

The table lists this clonotype with a few counts. The chain has TRBV7-9 and TRBJ2-5; D is undetermined. V lost 6 bases, J lost 4 bases, and 12 bases lay in between. Germline V lookup: CDR1 SEHNR, CDR2 FQNEAQ (reference sequence). This CDR3 spans 13 amino acids. In DNA form, the CDR3 reads TGTGCCAGCAGGGACGGCGTGGGAGAGACCCAGTACTTC. It yields the protein CASRDGVGETQYF.

This clonotype showed up just a few times. The chain couples TRBV19 to TRBJ2-7, with D possibly being TRBD1 or TRBD2 (7 bases each). V was pared by 6 bases and J by 4 bases, with 16 bases between. Germline V CDR1 and CDR2: LNHDA, SQIVND (reference sequence). This CDR3 contains 14 residues. CDR3 region: CASRREGQHYEQYF. The CDR3 DNA reads TGTGCCAGTAGAAGGGAGGGACAGCATTACGAGCAGTACTTC. The variable domain in full, with the rest retrieved from reference TRBV19 and TRBJ2-7, is DGGITQSPKYLFRKEGQNVTLSCEQNLNHDAMYWYRQDPGQGLRLIYYSQIVNDFQKGDIAEGYSVSREKKESFPLTVTSAQKNPTAFYLCASRREGQHYEQYFGPGTRLTVT.

CDR3 nucleotide sequence: TGCAGTGCTAAAGAGGACGGGAACACTGAAGCTTTCTTT. Its translation: CSAKEDGNTEAFF. This chain links TRBV20-1 with TRBJ1-1; D remains ambiguous. The CDR3 sequence is 13 residues long. CDR1 is DFQATT and CDR2 is SNEGSKA in the germline V gene (reference sequence). Deletions cut 4 bases from V and 1 base from J, with 10 bases between.

The rearrangement links TRBV6-2 or TRBV6-3 to TRBJ2-5, with D perhaps TRBD1 (6 bases). The CDR3 is 15 amino acids. CDR1 and CDR2 (germline): MNHEY, SVGEGT. V shed 4 bases and J shed 3 bases, with 15 bases lying between them. CDR3 in amino acids: CASSFIGAGEETQYF. CDR3 nucleotides: TGTGCCAGCAGTTTCATAGGGGCAGGGGAAGAGACCCAGTACTTC.

The chain joins TRBV5-1 to TRBJ2-3, with 8 bases lining up with TRBD1. This CDR3 spans 13 amino acids. Germline loops: CDR1 SGHRS, CDR2 YFSETQ. The ends lost 3 bases at V and 3 bases at J; junction bases unmatched: 0. The CDR3 coding sequence is TGCGCCAGCAGCTGGACAGGGACAGATACGCAGTATTTT. Translation gives CASSWTGTDTQYF.

J is TRBJ2-5 and V is TRBV5-1, with 7 bases identical to TRBD2. The J segment lost 5 bases and the V segment lost 1 base, leaving 8 bases of the junction unmatched. The CDR3 contains 15 residues. Germline V gives CDR1 SGHRS, CDR2 YFSETQ. The CDR3 DNA reads TGCGCCAGCAGCTTGTGGCGGGAGTTTACGGAGACCCAGTACTTC. Translated, it gives CASSLWREFTETQYF.

The chain is built from TRBV13 and TRBJ1-4; weak D call: TRBD1 (5 bases). CDR1 and CDR2 (germline): PRHDT, FYEKMQ (reference sequence). The V end lost 3 bases, the J end lost 0 bases, and 8 bases lay between the germline ends. The CDR3 is made up of 15 amino acids. The CDR3 reads CASSFRVATNEKLFF. The CDR3 DNA reads as TGTGCCAGCAGCTTCAGGGTTGCAACTAATGAAAAACTGTTTTTT.

The chain has TRBV7-2 and TRBJ2-1; 9 positions match TRBD2. Germline V lookup: CDR1 SGHTA, CDR2 FQGNSA. The CDR3 extends over 20 amino acids. The J segment lost 7 bases and the V segment lost 1 base, leaving 20 bases of the junction unmatched. The CDR3, as DNA: TGTGCCAGCAGCTTAGGGCCCGGGCCCGCCGGAAGCGGGAGGTTGAATGAGCAGTTCTTC. It translates to CASSLGPGPAGSGRLNEQFF.

There are many counts of this clonotype. The CDR3 bases are TGTGCCAGCAGCGCCCTCCTTCAGGGATCCGGTGGCTACACCTTC. Protein: CASSALLQGSGGYTF. This chain connects TRBV2 to TRBJ1-2, with D perhaps TRBD1 (5 bases). From germline, CDR1 is SNHLY and CDR2 FYNNEI. This CDR3 region has 15 residues. Trimming removed 6 bases at V and 7 bases at J, with 21 bases between. The whole variable domain, remainder taken from reference TRBV2 and TRBJ1-2, is EPEVTQTPSHQVTQMGQEVILRCVPISNHLYFYWYRQILGQKVEFLVSFYNNEISEKSEIFDDQFSVERPDGSNFTLKIRSTKLEDSAMYFCASSALLQGSGGYTFGSGTRLTVV.

Details on this clonotype: This clone may be a read error of a much larger clone one base away. The conserved closing phenylalanine or tryptophan is absent in this CDR3, likely reflecting a read error. The chain joins TRBV28 to TRBJ1-2; no definite D call. The V end was cut by 5 bases, the J end by 4 bases, with 2 bases between. This CDR3 spans 10 amino acids. CDR1 MDHEN and CDR2 SYDVKM come from the germline V gene. CDR3 DNA: TGTGCCAGCAGTCGCTATGGCTACACCTCC. Translated: CASSRYGYTS.

The J gene is TRBJ2-4, the V gene TRBV18, with D unclear. CDR3 length: 15 amino acids. CDR1 is KGHSH and CDR2 is LQKENI in the germline V gene. Trimming stripped 3 bases from V and 0 bases from J, with 9 bases between. CDR3 in DNA: TGTGCCAGCTCACCTAAGGGCCCAGCCAAAAACATTCAGTACTTC. Protein: CASSPKGPAKNIQYF.

This clonotype was recorded at least ten times. This chain joins TRBV28 and TRBJ2-7; TRBD2 aligns across 13 bases. The CDR3 length is 15 residues. Losses at the gene ends were 3 bases for V and 2 bases for J; bases not matched to a gene: 1. The germline V gene encodes CDR1 MDHEN and CDR2 SYDVKM. The CDR3 DNA reads TGTGCCAGCAGTTTGGGACTAGCGGGGACCTACGAGCAGTACTTC. Protein sequence: CASSLGLAGTYEQYF. Full variable domain (remainder filled in from reference TRBV28 and TRBJ2-7): DVKVTQSSRYLVKRTGEKVFLECVQDMDHENMFWYRQDPGLGLRLIYFSYDVKMKEKGDIPEGYSVSREKKERFSLILESASTNQTSMYLCASSLGLAGTYEQYFGPGTRLTVT.

This clonotype was counted ten times or more. This chain links TRBV28 with TRBJ2-7; D gene uncertain. Trimming took off 6 bases at V and 2 bases at J, with 14 bases between the two ends. Germline V gene sequence: CDR1 MDHEN, CDR2 SYDVKM. The CDR3 is 14 residues long. CDR3 protein: CASSLLPGPYEQYF. CDR3 nucleotide sequence: TGTGCCAGCAGCCTATTACCGGGCCCCTACGAGCAGTACTTC.

The table lists this clonotype with a few counts. The J gene is TRBJ2-2, the V gene TRBV7-3; TRBD1 aligns across 9 bases. The CDR3 is 15 amino acids. Germline-derived CDR1 and CDR2 are SGHTA and FQGTGA. The junction had 6 bases not matched to a gene; V was cut back by 6 bases and J by 4 bases. CDR3 coding DNA: TGTGCCAGCAGAGGGGGGGGACAGGGCACCGGGGAGCTGTTTTTT. Encoded protein: CASRGGGQGTGELFF.

This clonotype was found a few times. J is TRBJ2-7 and V is TRBV27, with 7 bases matching TRBD1. This CDR3 comprises 15 residues. Per the germline V gene, CDR1 is MNHEY and CDR2 is SMNVEV (reference sequence). V gave up 2 bases and J gave up 1 base; unmatched junction bases: 5. This CDR3 is CASSLRDSVSYEQYF. The CDR3 region has the DNA TGTGCCAGCAGTTTACGGGACAGTGTTTCCTACGAGCAGTACTTC.

This clonotype has a count of ten or more. The rearrangement joins TRBV6-1 to TRBJ1-4; D ambiguous. This CDR3 has 14 amino acids. V lost 5 bases and J 8 bases, leaving 15 bases between the germline ends. The germline gives CDR1 MNHNS, CDR2 SASEGT. Here the CDR3 reads CASSQRVSDEKLFF. The CDR3 DNA sequence: TGTGCCAGCAGTCAACGGGTATCGGACGAAAAACTGTTTTTT.